This T cell receptor beta chain appears in the sequencing data of a study of cytomegalovirus exposure and HLA in healthy donors. Study-level background: The 90 to 150 validation repertoires were produced on the same platform as the 500 to 800 repertoires of the first cohort. This was reported in a later analysis.

TCRdb's copy holds only in-frame clones and misses some; the assay was immunoSEQ multiplex PCR. The table includes roughly 150,000 clones, approximately 91% detected once. Study-level points and caveats: The study put 150 or so TCR beta chains on its list as cytomegalovirus-associated.

The CDR3 is 16 amino acids. From germline, CDR1 is PRHDT and CDR2 FYEKMQ (reference sequence). V was clipped by 6 bases and J by 6 bases; unmatched bases: 11. Regarding this clone: The antigen is not known.

This clonotype originated in a woman in her late teens or twenties in good health and CMV-seropositive. Sequenced: PBMCs. This chain links TRBV13 with TRBJ2-1; 10 nucleotides agree with TRBD2. The chain's CDR3 is CASRDRRAGGVNEQFF. The CDR3 DNA follows: TGTGCCAGCAGGGACAGGAGAGCGGGAGGGGTCAATGAGCAGTTCTTC.